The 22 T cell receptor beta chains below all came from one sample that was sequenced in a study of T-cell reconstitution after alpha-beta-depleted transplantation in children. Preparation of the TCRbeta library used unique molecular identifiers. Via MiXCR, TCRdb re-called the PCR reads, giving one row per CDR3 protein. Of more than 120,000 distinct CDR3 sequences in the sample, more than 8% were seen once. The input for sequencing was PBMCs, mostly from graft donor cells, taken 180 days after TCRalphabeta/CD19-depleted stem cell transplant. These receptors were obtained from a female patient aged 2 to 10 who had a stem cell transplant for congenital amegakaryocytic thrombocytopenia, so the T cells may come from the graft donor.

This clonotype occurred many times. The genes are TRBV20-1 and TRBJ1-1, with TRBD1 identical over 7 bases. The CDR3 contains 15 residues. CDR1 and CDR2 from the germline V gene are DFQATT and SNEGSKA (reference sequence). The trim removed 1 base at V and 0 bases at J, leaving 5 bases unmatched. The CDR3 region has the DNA TGCAGTGCTAGAGGGGGACAGTTCATGAACACTGAAGCTTTCTTT. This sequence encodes CSARGGQFMNTEAFF.

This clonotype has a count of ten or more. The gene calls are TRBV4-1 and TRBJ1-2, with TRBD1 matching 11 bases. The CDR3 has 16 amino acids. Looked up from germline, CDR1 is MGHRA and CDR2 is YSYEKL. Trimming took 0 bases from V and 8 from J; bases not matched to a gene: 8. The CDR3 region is CASSQDWTGGREGYTF. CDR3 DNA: TGCGCCAGCAGCCAAGATTGGACAGGGGGCCGGGAAGGCTACACCTTC.

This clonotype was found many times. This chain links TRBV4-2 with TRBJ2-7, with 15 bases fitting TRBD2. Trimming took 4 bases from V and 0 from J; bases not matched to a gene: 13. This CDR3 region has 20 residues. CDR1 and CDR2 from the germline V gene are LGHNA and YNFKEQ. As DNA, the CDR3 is TGTGCCAGCAGCCCAGTTTTTACCGGGACTAGCGGGGGGAGCTCCTACGAGCAGTACTTC. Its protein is CASSPVFTGTSGGSSYEQYF.

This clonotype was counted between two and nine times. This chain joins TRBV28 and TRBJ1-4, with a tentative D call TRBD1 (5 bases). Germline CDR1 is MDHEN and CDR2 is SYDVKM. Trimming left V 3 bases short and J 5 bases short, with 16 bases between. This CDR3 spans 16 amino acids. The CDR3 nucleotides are TGTGCCAGCAGTTTCTCATACGAGGGGCGGAATGAAAAACTGTTTTTT. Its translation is CASSFSYEGRNEKLFF.

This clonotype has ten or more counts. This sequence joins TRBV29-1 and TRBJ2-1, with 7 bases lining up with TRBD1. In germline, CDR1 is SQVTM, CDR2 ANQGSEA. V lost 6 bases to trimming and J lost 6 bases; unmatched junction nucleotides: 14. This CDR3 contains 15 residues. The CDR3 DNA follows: TGCAGCGTCGCAGGGGGTCGGGAAGTCGTCAATGAGCAGTTCTTC. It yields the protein CSVAGGREVVNEQFF.

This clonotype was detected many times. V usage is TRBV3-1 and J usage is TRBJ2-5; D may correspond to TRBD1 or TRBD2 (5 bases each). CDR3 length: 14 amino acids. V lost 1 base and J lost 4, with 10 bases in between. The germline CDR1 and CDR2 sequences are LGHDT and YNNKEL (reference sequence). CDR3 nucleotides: TGTGCCAGCAGCCAAGTGGGGGTGATAGAGACCCAGTACTTC. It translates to CASSQVGVIETQYF.

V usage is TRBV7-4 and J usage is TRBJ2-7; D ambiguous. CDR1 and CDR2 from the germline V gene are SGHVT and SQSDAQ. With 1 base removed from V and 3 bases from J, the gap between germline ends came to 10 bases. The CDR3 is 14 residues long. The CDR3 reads CASSLVVNSYEQYF. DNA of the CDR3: TGTGCCAGCAGCTTAGTTGTCAATAGCTACGAGCAGTACTTC.

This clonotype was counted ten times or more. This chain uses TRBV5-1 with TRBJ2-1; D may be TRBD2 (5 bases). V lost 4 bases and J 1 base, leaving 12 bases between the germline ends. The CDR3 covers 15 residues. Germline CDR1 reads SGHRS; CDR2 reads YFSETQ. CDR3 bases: TGCGCCAGCAGCGATGGTCGGGGTTCCTACAATGAGCAGTTCTTC. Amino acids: CASSDGRGSYNEQFF.

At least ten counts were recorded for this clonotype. Here the CDR3 reads CSAVRLAEAYEQYF. CDR3 nucleotides: TGCAGTGCCGTGAGACTAGCGGAGGCCTACGAGCAGTACTTC. The V gene is TRBV20-1, the J gene TRBJ2-7, with 9 bases lining up with TRBD2. The germline CDR1 and CDR2 sequences are DFQATT and SNEGSKA (reference sequence). Trimming cost V 6 bases and J 2 bases; bases outside gene matches: 8. CDR3 size: 14 residues.

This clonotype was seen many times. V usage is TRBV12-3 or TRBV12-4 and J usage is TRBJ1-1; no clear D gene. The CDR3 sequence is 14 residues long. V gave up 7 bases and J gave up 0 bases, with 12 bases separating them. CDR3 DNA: TGTGCCAGCATCCACAGTGTTATGAACACTGAAGCTTTCTTT. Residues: CASIHSVMNTEAFF.

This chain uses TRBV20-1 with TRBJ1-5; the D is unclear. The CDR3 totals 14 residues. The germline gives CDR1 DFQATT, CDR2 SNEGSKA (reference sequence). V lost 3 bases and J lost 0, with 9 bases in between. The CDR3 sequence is CSASASYSNQPQHF. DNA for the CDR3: TGCAGTGCTAGTGCTTCCTATAGCAATCAGCCCCAGCATTTT.

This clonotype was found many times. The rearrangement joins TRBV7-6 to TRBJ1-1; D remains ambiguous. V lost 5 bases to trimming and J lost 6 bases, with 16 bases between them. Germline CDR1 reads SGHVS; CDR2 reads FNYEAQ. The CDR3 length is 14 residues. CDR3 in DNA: TGTGCCAGCAGCCCTGACACCTCGAGGGCTGAAGCTTTCTTT. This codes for CASSPDTSRAEAFF.

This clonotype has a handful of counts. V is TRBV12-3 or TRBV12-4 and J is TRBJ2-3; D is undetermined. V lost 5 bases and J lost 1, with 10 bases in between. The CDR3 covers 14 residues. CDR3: CASSGSYRTDTQYF. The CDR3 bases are TGTGCCAGCAGTGGGTCGTATCGCACAGATACGCAGTATTTT.

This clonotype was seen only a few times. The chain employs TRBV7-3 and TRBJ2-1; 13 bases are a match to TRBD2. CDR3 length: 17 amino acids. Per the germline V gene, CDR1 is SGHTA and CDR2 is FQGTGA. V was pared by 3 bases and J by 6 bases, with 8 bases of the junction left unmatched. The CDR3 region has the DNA TGTGCCAGCAGCTTGGGTGGACTAGCGGGAGCTTTCAATGAGCAGTTCTTC. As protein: CASSLGGLAGAFNEQFF. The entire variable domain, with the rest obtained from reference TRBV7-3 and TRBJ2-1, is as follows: GAGVSQTPSNKVTEKGKYVELRCDPISGHTALYWYRQSLGQGPEFLIYFQGTGAADDSGLPNDRFFAVRPEGSVSTLKIQRTERGDSAVYLCASSLGGLAGAFNEQFFGPGTRLTVL.

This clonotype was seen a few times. CDR3 sequence (DNA): TGCAGTGCCTCTCTGGACAGGGGCGTAACAGATACGCAGTATTTT. Its protein product is CSASLDRGVTDTQYF. The chain joins TRBV20-1 to TRBJ2-3; TRBD1 matches at 9 bases. Losses at the gene ends were 6 bases for V and 3 bases for J; bases not matched to a gene: 10. This CDR3 region has 15 residues. Per germline, CDR1 DFQATT and CDR2 SNEGSKA (reference sequence).

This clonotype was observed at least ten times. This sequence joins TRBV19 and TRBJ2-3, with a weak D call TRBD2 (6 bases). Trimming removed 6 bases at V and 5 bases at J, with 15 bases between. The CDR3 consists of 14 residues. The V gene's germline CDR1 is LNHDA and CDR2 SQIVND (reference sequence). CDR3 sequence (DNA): TGTGCCAGTAGCCGGACTACCTTACAAGATACGCAGTATTTT. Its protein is CASSRTTLQDTQYF.

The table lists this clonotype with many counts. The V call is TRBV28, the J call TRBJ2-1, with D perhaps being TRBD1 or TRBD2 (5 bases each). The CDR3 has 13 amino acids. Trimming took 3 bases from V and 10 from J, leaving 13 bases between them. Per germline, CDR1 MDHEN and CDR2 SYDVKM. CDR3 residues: CASSLGRESEQFF. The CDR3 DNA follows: TGTGCCAGCAGTTTGGGCAGGGAGTCCGAGCAGTTCTTC.

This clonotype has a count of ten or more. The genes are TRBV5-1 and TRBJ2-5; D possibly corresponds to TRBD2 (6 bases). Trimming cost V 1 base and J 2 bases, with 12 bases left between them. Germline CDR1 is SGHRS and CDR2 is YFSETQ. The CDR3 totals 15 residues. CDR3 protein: CASSLNPGLQETQYF. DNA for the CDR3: TGCGCCAGCAGCTTGAATCCGGGACTTCAAGAGACCCAGTACTTC.

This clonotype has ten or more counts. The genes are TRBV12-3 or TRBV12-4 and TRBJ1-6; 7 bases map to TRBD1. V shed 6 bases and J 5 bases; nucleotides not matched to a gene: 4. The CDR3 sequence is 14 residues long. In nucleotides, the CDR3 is TGTGCCAGCAGAACGGGACAGAATAATTCACCCCTCCACTTT. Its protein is CASRTGQNNSPLHF.

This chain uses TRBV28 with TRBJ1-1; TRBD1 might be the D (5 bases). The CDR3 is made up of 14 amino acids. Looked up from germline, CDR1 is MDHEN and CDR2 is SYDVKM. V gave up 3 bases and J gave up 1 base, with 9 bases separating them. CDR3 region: CASSFQGSNTEAFF. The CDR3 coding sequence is TGTGCCAGCAGTTTTCAGGGTTCGAACACTGAAGCTTTCTTT. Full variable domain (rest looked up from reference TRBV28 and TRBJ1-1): DVKVTQSSRYLVKRTGEKVFLECVQDMDHENMFWYRQDPGLGLRLIYFSYDVKMKEKGDIPEGYSVSREKKERFSLILESASTNQTSMYLCASSFQGSNTEAFFGQGTRLTVV.

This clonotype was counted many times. In DNA, the CDR3 is TGTGCCAGCAGTTTAGCGCACGGTGGAGGGGGTTCGCGGGAGACCCAGTACTTC. As protein: CASSLAHGGGGSRETQYF. V and J are TRBV12-3 or TRBV12-4 and TRBJ2-5; D is perhaps TRBD1 or TRBD2 (6 bases each). The CDR3 covers 18 residues. Between the trimmed V and J ends, which lost 0 bases and 5 bases, there was a span of 22 bases.

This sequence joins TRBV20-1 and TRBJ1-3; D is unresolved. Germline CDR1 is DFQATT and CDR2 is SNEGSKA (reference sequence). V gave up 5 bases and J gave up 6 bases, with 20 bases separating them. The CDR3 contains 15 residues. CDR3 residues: CSALMPNSISNTIYF. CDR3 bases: TGCAGTGCTCTGATGCCGAACTCCATCTCAAACACCATATATTTT.